This entry lists 30 T cell receptor beta chains sequenced from one sample in a study of Graves' ophthalmopathy and Graves' hyperthyroidism. Amplification of the TCR beta CDR3 regions used RNA transcripts (as template). The library came from an HTBI-primed first-round RT-PCR and a second-round multiplex PCR. MiXCR was run by TCRdb on the multiplex PCR reads, yielding one entry per CDR3 protein. The data hold under 800,000 distinct CDR3 sequences, with over 20% observed a single time. The sequenced material came from peripheral blood. The receptors originated from a young woman with stable Graves' hyperthyroidism. Some clones in this sample may be carry-over from other donors' samples.

At least ten counts were recorded for this clonotype. This chain connects TRBV12-3 or TRBV12-4 to TRBJ2-7, with 9 bases aligning to TRBD1. This CDR3 is 15 amino acids long. Unmatched junction bases numbered 6, after V lost 6 bases and J lost 0 bases. The CDR3 sequence: CASSLTGGSSYEQYF. The CDR3 nucleotides read TGTGCCAGCAGCCTGACAGGGGGGAGCTCCTACGAGCAGTACTTC.

The rearrangement uses TRBV20-1 and TRBJ2-5; D unclear. The germline CDR1 and CDR2 sequences are DFQATT and SNEGSKA (reference sequence). V was cut by 3 bases and J by 0 bases, with 8 bases left in between. The CDR3 runs to 13 residues. The CDR3 spells CSASGPDQETQYF. The CDR3 DNA is TGCAGTGCTAGTGGGCCAGACCAAGAGACCCAGTACTTC.

This clonotype was detected only a few times. The rearrangement links TRBV29-1 to TRBJ2-4; possible D gene TRBD2, 5 bases. The germline V and J ends were trimmed by 4 bases and 6 bases, with 10 bases remaining between them. CDR3 length: 12 amino acids. Germline V gene lookup returns CDR1 SQVTM and CDR2 ANQGSEA. For the CDR3, the DNA is TGCAGCGTTGCCGGGGATGGAAACATTCAGTACTTC. Its translation: CSVAGDGNIQYF.

V and J are TRBV14 and TRBJ1-2; D is undetermined. The V end was cut by 2 bases, the J end by 7 bases, with 14 bases between. This CDR3 is 14 amino acids long. The germline V gene encodes CDR1 SGHDN and CDR2 FVKESK. CDR3 bases: TGTGCCAGCAGCCAATTGTCAAACCGGATTGGCTACACCTTC. This sequence encodes CASSQLSNRIGYTF.

This chain connects TRBV12-3 or TRBV12-4 to TRBJ1-5; weak D call: TRBD1 (5 bases). V was cut by 10 bases and J by 4 bases, with 14 bases left in between. The CDR3 is made up of 13 amino acids. The CDR3 loop is CATTPEGNQPQHF. The DNA for the CDR3 is TGTGCCACCACCCCTGAGGGGAATCAGCCCCAGCATTTT.

This clonotype was observed a handful of times. Germline is not matched at one junction end, which may reflect a read error. The CDR3 DNA sequence: TGTGCCAGCAGCGGCACAGGGGGGGTGAGAGAGACCAAGTACTTC. It yields the protein CASSGTGGVRETKYF. V and J are TRBV12-3 or TRBV12-4 and TRBJ2-5; possibly TRBD1 for D (8 bases). CDR3 length: 15 residues.

This clonotype was counted many times. V and J are TRBV20-1 and TRBJ1-1; D gene unclear. Trimming took off 0 bases at V and 1 base at J, with 9 bases between the two ends. There are 14 residues in the CDR3. Germline V lookup: CDR1 DFQATT, CDR2 SNEGSKA (reference sequence). The CDR3 nucleotides are TGCAGTGCTAGAGATTTCAAGTCGAACACTGAAGCTTTCTTT. Translated, it gives CSARDFKSNTEAFF.

This clonotype showed up many times. The V and J genes are TRBV6-5 and TRBJ1-1; D gene uncertain. The germline gives CDR1 MNHEY, CDR2 SVGAGI. The V end was cut by 6 bases, the J end by 1 base, with 12 bases between. The CDR3 runs to 14 residues. The CDR3 region is CASSLTVSNTEAFF. In DNA, the CDR3 is TGTGCCAGCAGCTTAACAGTTTCGAACACTGAAGCTTTCTTT.

The table lists this clonotype with a few counts. Germline is not matched at one junction end, which may reflect a read error. The chain uses TRBV13 and TRBJ2-5; maybe TRBD1 (5 bases). CDR3 size: 13 residues. The germline CDR1 and CDR2 sequences are PRHDT and FYEKMQ (reference sequence). CDR3 bases: TGTGCCAGCAGCAGAGAAGGGGTGGAGACCCAGTGCTTC. Protein product: CASSREGVETQCF.

This clonotype was observed at least ten times. This chain uses TRBV6-2 or TRBV6-3 with TRBJ1-6, with D possibly TRBD1 on 5 matching bases. Germline lookup yields CDR1 MNHEY and CDR2 SVGEGT. The CDR3 runs to 16 residues. Trimming removed 5 bases from V and 3 bases from J, with 14 bases in between. The CDR3, as DNA: TGTGCCAGCAGTATCCGTGGGGGTATCTATAATTCACCCCTCCACTTT. Its protein product is CASSIRGGIYNSPLHF.

This clonotype appeared many times. The genes are TRBV20-1 and TRBJ1-2, with 8 positions matching TRBD1. V lost 3 bases, J lost 6 bases, and 6 bases stayed unmatched. This CDR3 is built from 13 residues. From germline, CDR1 is DFQATT and CDR2 SNEGSKA (reference sequence). CDR3 sequence: CSASPPGGDGYTF. DNA of the CDR3: TGCAGTGCTAGTCCGCCAGGGGGCGATGGCTACACCTTC.

This clonotype showed up many times. The rearrangement uses TRBV28 and TRBJ2-5; 11 nucleotides align to TRBD2. V gave up 3 bases and J gave up 0 bases; unmatched junction bases: 21. The CDR3 covers 22 residues. CDR1 MDHEN and CDR2 SYDVKM come from the germline V gene. CDR3 DNA sequence: TGTGCCAGCAGTTTGAGCCCGAGGCTACTAGCGGGAGTGAGGGCGTACCAAGAGACCCAGTACTTC. It yields the protein CASSLSPRLLAGVRAYQETQYF.

This chain uses TRBV4-2 with TRBJ2-7; TRBD2 is a possible D gene (5 bases). Germline values: CDR1 LGHNA, CDR2 YNFKEQ. Trimming removed 4 bases at V and 3 bases at J, with 22 bases between. The length of the CDR3 is 17 residues. CDR3 nucleotide sequence: TGTGCCAGCAGCCCCAATTTCGGGATATCAACAAGCTACGAGCAGTACTTC. Its protein product is CASSPNFGISTSYEQYF.

In this sample, this clonotype turned up many times. V and J are TRBV12-3 or TRBV12-4 and TRBJ2-7, with 7 nucleotides matching TRBD1. CDR3 size: 15 residues. The J segment lost 1 base and the V segment lost 7 bases, leaving 10 bases of the junction unmatched. CDR3 amino acids: CASTTDRLFSYEQYF. The CDR3 DNA is TGTGCCAGCACCACGGACAGGCTATTTTCCTACGAGCAGTACTTC.

This clonotype has at least ten counts. The chain has TRBV2 and TRBJ2-7; 7 bases are a match to TRBD2. Germline V gene sequence: CDR1 SNHLY, CDR2 FYNNEI. This CDR3 has 13 residues. Trimming removed 7 bases from V and 3 bases from J; junction bases left unmatched: 6. The chain's CDR3 is CASTGGLNYEQYF. DNA of the CDR3: TGTGCCAGCACGGGGGGACTCAACTACGAGCAGTACTTC.

The chain uses TRBV20-1 and TRBJ2-7; 9 bases match TRBD1. The CDR3 has 15 amino acids. V shed 0 bases, J shed 6 bases, and the junction held 9 bases outside the gene matches. CDR1 and CDR2 from the germline V gene are DFQATT and SNEGSKA (reference sequence). The CDR3 reads CSARDGTGLVGEQYF. Written as DNA, the CDR3 is TGCAGTGCTAGAGATGGGACAGGGTTAGTAGGCGAGCAGTACTTC.

This clonotype was recorded at least ten times. This sequence joins TRBV12-3 or TRBV12-4 and TRBJ1-5; D not certain. The CDR3 contains 13 residues. The V and J ends lost 6 bases and 4 bases respectively, with 10 bases between them. The CDR3 sequence: CASSLHGNQPQHF. CDR3 DNA sequence: TGTGCCAGCAGCCTACACGGAAATCAGCCCCAGCATTTT.

The rearrangement joins TRBV11-1 to TRBJ1-3, with unresolved D. Deletions cut 1 base from V and 3 bases from J, with 16 bases between. This CDR3 contains 17 residues. Germline lookup yields CDR1 SGHAT and CDR2 FQDESV (reference sequence). In nucleotides, the CDR3 is TGTGCCAGCAGCTTAGTACCCCGGCGCTTAGTTGGAAACACCATATATTTT. Its protein is CASSLVPRRLVGNTIYF.

In its sample, this clonotype was seen many times. V is TRBV12-3 or TRBV12-4 and J is TRBJ2-5, with a tentative D call TRBD2 (6 bases). The CDR3 extends over 12 amino acids. V was clipped by 5 bases and J by 5 bases, with 9 bases between them. CDR3 nucleotides: TGTGCCAGCAGTCCGGCGGGGGAGACCCAGTACTTC. Its protein is CASSPAGETQYF.

This clonotype has a count of ten or more. V is TRBV6-2 or TRBV6-3 and J is TRBJ2-5, with no clear D. The CDR3 loop spans 14 amino acids. Germline-derived CDR1 and CDR2 are MNHEY and SVGEGT. The V end lost 2 bases, the J end lost 5 bases, and 12 bases lay between the germline ends. The CDR3 coding sequence is TGTGCCAGCAGTTACGGCACCCTCGGGGAGACCCAGTACTTC. It encodes CASSYGTLGETQYF.

This clonotype has a count of ten or more. The genes are TRBV19 and TRBJ2-2; weak D call: TRBD1 (8 bases). Germline V CDR1 and CDR2: LNHDA, SQIVND (reference sequence). The V and J ends lost 7 bases and 6 bases respectively, with 27 bases between them. The CDR3 length is 18 residues. The CDR3 here is CASIPGTGGTKASGELFF. CDR3 in DNA: TGTGCCAGTATCCCCGGGACAGGTGGGACTAAGGCGTCCGGGGAGCTGTTTTTT. Using reference TRBV19 and TRBJ2-2 for the parts outside the CDR3, the full variable domain is DGGITQSPKYLFRKEGQNVTLSCEQNLNHDAMYWYRQDPGQGLRLIYYSQIVNDFQKGDIAEGYSVSREKKESFPLTVTSAQKNPTAFYLCASIPGTGGTKASGELFFGEGSRLTVL.

This clonotype was counted many times. This chain joins TRBV7-9 and TRBJ1-6; 7 nucleotides agree with TRBD1. There are 15 residues in the CDR3. J was trimmed by 7 bases and V by 5 bases; bases with no gene match: 8. Germline CDR1 and CDR2: SEHNR and FQNEAQ (reference sequence). The CDR3 nucleotides read TGTGCCAGCAGCGACTCCGGACAGGCAAATTCACCCCTCCACTTT. Its protein is CASSDSGQANSPLHF.

A remark on this clonotype: At one end, the junction sequence differs from germline, possibly due to a read error. The chain employs TRBV30 and TRBJ1-3, with TRBD1 as a possible D gene (6 bases). The CDR3 sequence is 14 residues long. Germline CDR1 and CDR2: GTSNPN and SVGIG (reference sequence). The CDR3 DNA reads TGTGCCTGGAGGAACAGGGATGGTGGAAACACGATATATTTT. Its protein is CAWRNRDGGNTIYF.

This clonotype occurred many times. The chain links TRBV3-1 to TRBJ1-2; D unclear. The CDR3 loop spans 13 amino acids. Trimming took 5 bases from V and 6 from J, leaving 13 bases between them. The germline CDR1 and CDR2 sequences are LGHDT and YNNKEL (reference sequence). The CDR3 DNA is TGTGCCAGCAGCAAGACTAGGGATAATGGCTACACCTTC. It encodes CASSKTRDNGYTF.

In its sample, this clonotype was seen many times. DNA of the CDR3: TGTGCCAGCAGTTCACGAACAGGGTACAGTGGCTACACCTTC. Residues: CASSSRTGYSGYTF. V is TRBV27 and J is TRBJ1-2; tentative D call: TRBD1 (6 bases). CDR1 is MNHEY, CDR2 SMNVEV, per germline (reference sequence). The CDR3 is 14 amino acids. V was clipped by 4 bases and J by 7 bases, with 16 bases between them.

This clonotype showed up many times. This chain connects TRBV20-1 to TRBJ2-7; TRBD2 aligns across 8 bases. The CDR3 is 16 residues long. V was pared by 3 bases and J by 4 bases, with 14 bases of the junction left unmatched. CDR1 and CDR2 (germline): DFQATT, SNEGSKA (reference sequence). This chain's CDR3 is CSASLNLGTSIYEQYF. CDR3 bases: TGCAGTGCTAGCCTTAATCTCGGGACTAGTATATACGAGCAGTACTTC.

This clonotype has a count of ten or more. The chain employs TRBV12-3 or TRBV12-4 and TRBJ2-7; D may be TRBD2 (6 bases). The CDR3 runs 15 residues. Trimming removed 1 base from V and 5 bases from J, with 15 bases in between. This CDR3 is CASSLEWGGDNEQYF. The CDR3 DNA reads as TGTGCCAGCAGTTTAGAGTGGGGAGGAGACAACGAGCAGTACTTC.

This clonotype showed up many times. The V gene is TRBV20-1, the J gene TRBJ1-2; no definite D call. Germline V gives CDR1 DFQATT, CDR2 SNEGSKA (reference sequence). This CDR3 is built from 13 residues. Between the trimmed V and J ends, which lost 0 bases and 4 bases, there was a span of 9 bases. CDR3: CSARDTETYGYTF. The CDR3 region has the DNA TGCAGTGCTAGAGATACGGAGACCTATGGCTACACCTTC.

The sample holds many counts of this clonotype. A read error is likely, as this CDR3 ends without the conserved phenylalanine or tryptophan. It is unclear where the CDR3 begins or ends on the DNA, so no DNA is shown, and the CDR3 is as TCRdb lists it. The chain couples TRBV6-2 or TRBV6-3 to TRBJ2-7; the tabulated D call, TRBD1, remains unverified against the DNA. Germline V CDR1 and CDR2: MNHEY, SVGEGT. The CDR3 sequence runs 11 residues, both termini included. CDR3 amino acids: CASGVQGPHTL.

This clonotype has at least ten counts. The gene calls are TRBV6-1 and TRBJ1-5, with 11 positions matching TRBD1. Germline CDR1 MNHNS, CDR2 SASEGT. CDR3 length: 16 amino acids. J was trimmed by 0 bases and V by 5 bases; bases with no gene match: 3. CDR3 sequence (DNA): TGTGCCAGCAGTCGCGGGACAGGGGGTAGCAATCAGCCCCAGCATTTT. This sequence encodes CASSRGTGGSNQPQHF.